Each of the 23 T cell receptor beta chains below was sequenced from the same sample in a study of blood T cell repertoires in COVID-19. Produced via immunoSEQ multiplex PCR; TCRdb's table is partial and in-frame only. Of 350,000 to 400,000 clones listed, more than 85% are singletons. Sequencing was carried out using PBMCs or T cells enriched from blood (not recorded which). These receptors were obtained from a woman in her 40s who had been exposed to COVID-19.

The rearrangement joins TRBV14 to TRBJ2-3, with TRBD2 matching 7 bases. The V gene end was trimmed by 5 bases and the J gene end by 2 bases; junction bases not matched to a gene: 4. The CDR3 is 14 amino acids. Germline assignment: CDR1 SGHDN and CDR2 FVKESK. CDR3 protein: CASSRAGLTDTQYF. The CDR3 nucleotides are TGTGCCAGCAGCAGAGCGGGGCTCACAGATACGCAGTATTTT. The complete variable domain, with remaining parts taken from reference TRBV14 and TRBJ2-3, reads EAGVTQFPSHSVIEKGQTVTLRCDPISGHDNLYWYRRVMGKEIKFLLHFVKESKQDESGMPNNRFLAERTGGTYSTLKVQPAELEDSGVYFCASSRAGLTDTQYFGPGTRLTVL.

The chain combines TRBV9 with TRBJ2-3, with D perhaps TRBD1 (5 bases). This CDR3 region has 14 residues. Germline V gene sequence: CDR1 SGDLS, CDR2 YYNGEE. The V gene lost 4 bases and the J gene lost 0 bases, with 9 bases spanning the gap. The CDR3: CASSTQESTDTQYF. The DNA of the CDR3 is TGTGCCAGCAGCACACAGGAGAGCACAGATACGCAGTATTTT.

The CDR3 coding sequence is TGTGCCAGCTCACCACCAGCGGGGGGGGCTGAGACCCAGTACTTC. Translating it yields CASSPPAGGAETQYF. This chain links TRBV18 with TRBJ2-5; 10 bases agree with TRBD2. Germline-derived CDR1 and CDR2 are KGHSH and LQKENI. After removal of 0 bases from V and 5 bases from J, the junction contained 3 bases not matched to a gene. The CDR3 has 15 amino acids.

A single count supports this clone. The chain has TRBV7-2 and TRBJ2-1; 9 bases fit TRBD2. CDR3 length: 16 residues. Germline loops: CDR1 SGHTA, CDR2 FQGNSA. Trimming cost V 4 bases and J 10 bases; bases outside gene matches: 14. The DNA of the CDR3 is TGTGCCAGCAGCTCCCCGCAGGCGGCGGGAGGGCGGGAGCAGTTCTTC. This gives the protein CASSSPQAAGGREQFF. The full variable domain, its missing parts supplied by reference TRBV7-2 and TRBJ2-1, is GAGVSQSPSNKVTEKGKDVELRCDPISGHTALYWYRQSLGQGLEFLIYFQGNSAPDKSGLPSDRFSAERTGGSVSTLTIQRTQQEDSAVYLCASSSPQAAGGREQFFGPGTRLTVL.

Worth noting for this clone: A read error may produce the germline difference seen at one junction end. The chain uses TRBV7-7 and TRBJ2-5; maybe TRBD1 (6 bases). This CDR3 contains 18 residues. CDR1 is SSHAT and CDR2 is FNYEAQ in the germline V gene (reference sequence). The CDR3 coding sequence is TGTGCTAGCAGCTTAAATATCATGGCTACAGGGTACCAAGAGACCCAGTACTTC. Protein product: CASSLNIMATGYQETQYF.

This chain links TRBV10-3 with TRBJ2-1; tentative D call: TRBD2 (5 bases). This CDR3 has 11 amino acids. From germline, CDR1 is ENHRY and CDR2 SYGVKD. V shed 5 bases and J shed 7 bases, with 6 bases lying between them. CDR3 bases: TGTGCCATCAGTAGCGGAAATGAGCAGTTCTTC. The encoded protein is CAISSGNEQFF.

CDR3 loop: CAISSGSSYEQYF. CDR3 in DNA: TGTGCCATTTCTAGCGGGAGCTCCTACGAGCAGTACTTC. J is TRBJ2-7 and V is TRBV10-3; 10 bases fit TRBD2. Germline-derived CDR1 and CDR2 are ENHRY and SYGVKD. This CDR3 region has 13 residues. The V and J ends lost 9 bases and 0 bases, in that order; junction bases with no gene match: 2.

This clone occurred a few times. This rearrangement joins TRBV7-8 to TRBJ1-1; unclear D gene. This CDR3 contains 13 residues. Trimming took off 5 bases at V and 3 bases at J, with 10 bases between the two ends. Germline loops: CDR1 SGHVS, CDR2 FQNEAQ. The CDR3 DNA sequence: TGTGCCAGCAGCCCTCGTGAGTACACTGAAGCTTTCTTT. This encodes CASSPREYTEAFF. Full variable domain (missing parts from reference TRBV7-8 and TRBJ1-1): GAGVSQSPRYKVAKRGQDVALRCDPISGHVSLFWYQQALGQGPEFLTYFQNEAQLDKSGLPSDRFFAERPEGSVSTLKIQRTQQEDSAVYLCASSPREYTEAFFGQGTRLTVV.

This chain connects TRBV5-5 to TRBJ1-2; no clear D gene. The germline V gene has CDR1 SGHKS and CDR2 YYEKEE (reference sequence). The CDR3 length is 15 residues. V dropped 4 bases and J dropped 8 bases, with 21 bases sitting between them. DNA of the CDR3: TGTGCCAGCAGCCCCCTTAGCGGGCAGACCGAAGGCTACACCTTC. The encoded protein is CASSPLSGQTEGYTF.

This chain uses TRBV30 with TRBJ2-1; tentative D call: TRBD2 (6 bases). V was cut by 0 bases and J by 7 bases, with 22 bases left in between. The V gene's germline CDR1 is GTSNPN and CDR2 SVGIG (reference sequence). The CDR3 is 17 residues long. The CDR3 nucleotides are TGTGCCTGGAGTGTAGAGGGTGTTGGGGGGTTATGGAATGAGCAGTTCTTC. This gives the protein CAWSVEGVGGLWNEQFF.

This chain links TRBV19 with TRBJ2-1; 10 bases fit TRBD2. Germline lookup yields CDR1 LNHDA and CDR2 SQIVND (reference sequence). V dropped 1 base and J dropped 0; count of bases not matched to a gene: 12. This CDR3 is 20 amino acids long. DNA of the CDR3: TGTGCCAGTAGTATAGTCCCTTTAGCGGGGGGCCCTAGCTCCTACAATGAGCAGTTCTTC. Protein product: CASSIVPLAGGPSSYNEQFF.

The chain joins TRBV4-1 to TRBJ2-2; TRBD1 matches at 7 bases. The ends lost 5 bases at V and 7 bases at J; junction bases unmatched: 16. The CDR3 is 17 amino acids. The germline gives CDR1 MGHRA, CDR2 YSYEKL. CDR3 DNA sequence: TGCGCCAGCAGCTGGCCGGGACAGCAAGGACGGATCGGGGAGCTGTTTTTT. It translates to CASSWPGQQGRIGELFF.

As to this clone: Other DNA sequences from this sample encode an identical CDR3 as well. The chain is built from TRBV18 and TRBJ1-1; TRBD1 matches 9 bases. The trim removed 3 bases at V and 2 bases at J, leaving 4 bases unmatched. The CDR3 sequence is 15 residues long. Germline CDR1 is KGHSH and CDR2 is LQKENI. This CDR3 reads CASSPPTGGNTEAFF. Written as DNA, the CDR3 is TGTGCCAGCTCACCGCCGACAGGGGGAAACACTGAAGCTTTCTTT.

This sequence joins TRBV5-1 and TRBJ1-2; D remains ambiguous. The V end was cut by 3 bases, the J end by 0 bases, with 12 bases between. CDR3 size: 15 residues. CDR1 SGHRS and CDR2 YFSETQ come from the germline V gene. CDR3 residues: CASSWEAETNYGYTF. Written as DNA, the CDR3 is TGCGCCAGCAGCTGGGAGGCGGAAACTAACTATGGCTACACCTTC. Looking up the rest from reference TRBV5-1 and TRBJ1-2 gives the full variable domain: KAGVTQTPRYLIKTRGQQVTLSCSPISGHRSVSWYQQTPGQGLQFLFEYFSETQRNKGNFPGRFSGRQFSNSRSEMNVSTLELGDSALYLCASSWEAETNYGYTFGSGTRLTVV.

To note about this clone: Its ends do not fully match the called genes, so a read error is possible. The chain joins TRBV30 to TRBJ2-1; 13 positions match TRBD2. The CDR3 spans 12 residues. Germline V CDR1 and CDR2: GTSNPN, SVGIG (reference sequence). In DNA, the CDR3 is TGTGCCTGGAGTTCATCCGGGACTAGCGGGATCTTC. Translating it yields CAWSSSGTSGIF.

The V gene is TRBV5-3, the J gene TRBJ1-1, with D maybe TRBD1 (6 bases). TRBV5-3 is identified as an open reading frame with a role that is uncertain. The V gene lost 0 bases and the J gene lost 0 bases, with 12 bases spanning the gap. There are 16 residues in the CDR3. The CDR3 DNA follows: TGTGCCAGAAGCTTGGACAGGGTATCAATGAACACTGAAGCTTTCTTT. Translated, it gives CARSLDRVSMNTEAFF.

The chain combines TRBV7-2 with TRBJ2-3; 9 nucleotides align to TRBD2. CDR1 and CDR2 from the germline V gene are SGHTA and FQGNSA. The V and J ends lost 0 bases and 7 bases, in that order; junction bases with no gene match: 8. CDR3 length equals 16 residues. CDR3 DNA: TGTGCCAGCAGCTTAGCACCCGGACTAGCGATGCATACGCAGTATTTT. It codes for CASSLAPGLAMHTQYF. The full variable domain, with the rest looked up from reference TRBV7-2 and TRBJ2-3, is GAGVSQSPSNKVTEKGKDVELRCDPISGHTALYWYRQSLGQGLEFLIYFQGNSAPDKSGLPSDRFSAERTGGSVSTLTIQRTQQEDSAVYLCASSLAPGLAMHTQYFGPGTRLTVL.

The gene calls are TRBV5-5 and TRBJ1-1; a possible D gene is TRBD1 (5 bases). Trimming cost V 1 base and J 4 bases, with 11 bases left between them. The germline V gene encodes CDR1 SGHKS and CDR2 YYEKEE (reference sequence). The CDR3 extends over 14 amino acids. CDR3 bases: TGTGCCAGCAGCTTGCCAGGGAAGGGCACTGAAGCTTTCTTT. Translating gives CASSLPGKGTEAFF.

This clone was counted a single time. This chain joins TRBV11-3 and TRBJ2-2; D is unresolved. The V gene lost 4 bases and the J gene lost 7 bases, with 10 bases spanning the gap. The CDR3 covers 13 residues. Germline V gene lookup returns CDR1 SGHNT and CDR2 YENEEA. The CDR3 nucleotides are TGTGCCAGCAGCTCGACCTCGGGCGGGGAGCTGTTTTTT. Translated, it gives CASSSTSGGELFF.

This clone has only one observation. The chain recombines TRBV9 with TRBJ2-3; 9 bases align to TRBD1. V shed 3 bases, J shed 6 bases, and the junction held 8 bases outside the gene matches. CDR3 length equals 15 residues. In germline, CDR1 is SGDLS, CDR2 YYNGEE. The CDR3 coding sequence is TGTGCCAGCAGCGCCGTACAGGGGGCTCTGGATACGCAGTATTTT. Amino acid sequence: CASSAVQGALDTQYF.

The chain carries TRBV5-1 and TRBJ1-1; D is uncertain. CDR3 length: 13 amino acids. The germline gives CDR1 SGHRS, CDR2 YFSETQ. V shed 2 bases and J shed 3 bases, with 8 bases lying between them. The CDR3 loop reads CASSFDGDTEAFF. The CDR3 DNA follows: TGCGCCAGCAGCTTTGACGGGGACACTGAAGCTTTCTTT.

The V and J genes are TRBV27 and TRBJ2-5, with a possible D match to TRBD1 (5 bases). Trimming removed 3 bases at V and 7 bases at J, with 18 bases between. Germline-derived CDR1 and CDR2 are MNHEY and SMNVEV (reference sequence). The CDR3 contains 15 residues. The CDR3 region has the DNA TGTGCCAGCAGTTTCTCGGGCAGAACTCAGGGGACCCAGTACTTC. This sequence encodes CASSFSGRTQGTQYF.

This clone was seen just once. This chain uses TRBV27 with TRBJ1-3; maybe TRBD1 (6 bases). This CDR3 is built from 14 residues. Per germline, CDR1 MNHEY and CDR2 SMNVEV (reference sequence). V lost 6 bases and J lost 2, with 11 bases in between. This CDR3 reads CASRAPGAGNTIYF. The CDR3 DNA is TGTGCCAGCAGGGCCCCAGGGGCTGGAAACACCATATATTTT.